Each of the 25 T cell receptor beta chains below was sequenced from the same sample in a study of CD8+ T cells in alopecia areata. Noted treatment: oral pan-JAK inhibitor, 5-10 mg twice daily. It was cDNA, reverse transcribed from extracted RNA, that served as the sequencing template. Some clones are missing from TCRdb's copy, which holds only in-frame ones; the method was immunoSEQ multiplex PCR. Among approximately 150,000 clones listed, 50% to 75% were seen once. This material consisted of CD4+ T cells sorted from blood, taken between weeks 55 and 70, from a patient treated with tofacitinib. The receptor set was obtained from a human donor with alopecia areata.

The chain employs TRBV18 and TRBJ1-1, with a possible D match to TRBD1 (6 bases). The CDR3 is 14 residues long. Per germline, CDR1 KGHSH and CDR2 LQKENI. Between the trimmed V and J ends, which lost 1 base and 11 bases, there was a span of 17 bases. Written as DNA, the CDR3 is TGTGCCAGCTCACCACTTGCGGGGGACACGATTGCTTTCTTT. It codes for CASSPLAGDTIAFF.

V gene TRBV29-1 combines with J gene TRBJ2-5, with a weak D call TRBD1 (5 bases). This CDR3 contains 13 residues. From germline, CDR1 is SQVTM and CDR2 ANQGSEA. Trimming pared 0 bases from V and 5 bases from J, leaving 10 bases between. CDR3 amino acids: CSVEDGAWETQYF. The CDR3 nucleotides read TGCAGCGTTGAAGATGGGGCTTGGGAGACCCAGTACTTC.

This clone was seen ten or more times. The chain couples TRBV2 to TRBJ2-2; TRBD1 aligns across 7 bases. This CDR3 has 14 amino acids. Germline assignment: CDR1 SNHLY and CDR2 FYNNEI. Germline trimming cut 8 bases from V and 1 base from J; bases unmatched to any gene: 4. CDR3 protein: CASLDRENTGELFF. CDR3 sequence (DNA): TGTGCCAGCCTCGACAGGGAGAACACCGGGGAGCTGTTTTTT.

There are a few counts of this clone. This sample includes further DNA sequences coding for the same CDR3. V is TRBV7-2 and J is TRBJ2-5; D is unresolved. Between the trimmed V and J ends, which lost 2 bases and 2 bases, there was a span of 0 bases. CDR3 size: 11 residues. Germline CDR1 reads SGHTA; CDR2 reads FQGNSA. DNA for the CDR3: TGTGCCAGCAGCTTACAAGAGACCCAGTACTTC. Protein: CASSLQETQYF.

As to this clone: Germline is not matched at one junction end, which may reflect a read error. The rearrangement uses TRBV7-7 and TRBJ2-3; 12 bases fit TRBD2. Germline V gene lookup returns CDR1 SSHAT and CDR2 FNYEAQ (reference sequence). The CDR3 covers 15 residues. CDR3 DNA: TGTGCTAGCAGCCCTGGGACTAGCGGGCCAGATACGCAGTATTTT. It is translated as CASSPGTSGPDTQYF.

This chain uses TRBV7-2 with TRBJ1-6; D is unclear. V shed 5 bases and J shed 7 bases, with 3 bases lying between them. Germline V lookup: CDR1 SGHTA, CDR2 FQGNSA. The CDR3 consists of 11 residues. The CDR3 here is CASSQNSPLHF. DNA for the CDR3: TGTGCCAGCAGCCAGAATTCACCCCTCCACTTT.

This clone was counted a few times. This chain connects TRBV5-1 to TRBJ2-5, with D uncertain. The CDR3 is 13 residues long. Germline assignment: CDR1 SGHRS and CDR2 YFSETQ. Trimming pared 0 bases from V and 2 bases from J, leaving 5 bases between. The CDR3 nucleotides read TGCGCCAGCAGCTTGGTACAGCAAGAGACCCAGTACTTC. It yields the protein CASSLVQQETQYF.

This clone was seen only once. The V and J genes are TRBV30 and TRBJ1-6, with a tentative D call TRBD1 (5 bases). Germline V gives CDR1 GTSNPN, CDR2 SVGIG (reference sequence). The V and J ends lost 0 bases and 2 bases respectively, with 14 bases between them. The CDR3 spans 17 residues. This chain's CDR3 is CAWSVSPGGTYNSPLHF. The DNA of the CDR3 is TGTGCCTGGAGTGTATCCCCGGGGGGAACCTATAATTCACCCCTCCACTTT.

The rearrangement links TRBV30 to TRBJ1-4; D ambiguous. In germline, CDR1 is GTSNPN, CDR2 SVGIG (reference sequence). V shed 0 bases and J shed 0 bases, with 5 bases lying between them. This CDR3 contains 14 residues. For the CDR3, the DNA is TGTGCCTGGAGTGTCCAAGCAACTAATGAAAAACTGTTTTTT. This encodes CAWSVQATNEKLFF.

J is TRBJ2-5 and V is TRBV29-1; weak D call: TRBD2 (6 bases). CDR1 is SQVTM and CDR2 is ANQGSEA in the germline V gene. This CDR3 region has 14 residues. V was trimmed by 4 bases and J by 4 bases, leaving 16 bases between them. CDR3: CSVAYGMGGETQYF. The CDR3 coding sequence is TGCAGCGTTGCGTACGGGATGGGAGGAGAGACCCAGTACTTC.

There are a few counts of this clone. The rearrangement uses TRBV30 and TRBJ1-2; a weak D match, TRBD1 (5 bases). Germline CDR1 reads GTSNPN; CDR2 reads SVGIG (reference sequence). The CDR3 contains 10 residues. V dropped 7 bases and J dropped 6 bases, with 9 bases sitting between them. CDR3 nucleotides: TGTGCCTTTCGGGGCGATGGCTACACCTTC. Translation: CAFRGDGYTF.

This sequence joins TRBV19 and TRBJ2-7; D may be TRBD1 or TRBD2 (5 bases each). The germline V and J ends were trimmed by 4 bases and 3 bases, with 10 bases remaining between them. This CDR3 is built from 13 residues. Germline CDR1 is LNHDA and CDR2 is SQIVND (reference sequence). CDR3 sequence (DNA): TGTGCCAGTAGTAGGGACCCCCACTACGAGCAGTACTTC. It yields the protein CASSRDPHYEQYF.

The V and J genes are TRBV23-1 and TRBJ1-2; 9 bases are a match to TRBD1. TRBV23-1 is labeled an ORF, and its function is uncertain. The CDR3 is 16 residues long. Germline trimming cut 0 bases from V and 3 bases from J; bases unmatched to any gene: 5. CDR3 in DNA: TGCGCCAGCAGTCAATCGGGGGACAGGGACTACTATGGCTACACCTTC. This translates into CASSQSGDRDYYGYTF.

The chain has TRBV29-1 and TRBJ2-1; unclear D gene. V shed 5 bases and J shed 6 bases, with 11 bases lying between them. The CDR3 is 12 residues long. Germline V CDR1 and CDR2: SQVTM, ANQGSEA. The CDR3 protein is CSVSSAANEQFF. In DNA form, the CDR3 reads TGCAGCGTTTCGTCGGCCGCCAATGAGCAGTTCTTC.

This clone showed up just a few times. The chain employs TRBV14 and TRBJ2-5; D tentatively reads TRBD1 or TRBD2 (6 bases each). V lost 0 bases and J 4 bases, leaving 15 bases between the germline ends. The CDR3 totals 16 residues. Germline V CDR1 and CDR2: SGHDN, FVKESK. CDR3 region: CASSQEVLGGRETQYF. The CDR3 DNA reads TGTGCCAGCAGCCAAGAAGTGTTGGGGGGCCGAGAGACCCAGTACTTC.

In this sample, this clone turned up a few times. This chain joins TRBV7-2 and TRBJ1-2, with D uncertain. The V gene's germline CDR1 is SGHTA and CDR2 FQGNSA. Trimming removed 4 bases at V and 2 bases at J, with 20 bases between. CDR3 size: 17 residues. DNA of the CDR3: TGTGCCAGCAGCTCCTCAGAGCTCGCCCGGGGAAACTATGGCTACACCTTC. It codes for CASSSSELARGNYGYTF. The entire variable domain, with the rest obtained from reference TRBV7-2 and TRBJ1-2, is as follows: GAGVSQSPSNKVTEKGKDVELRCDPISGHTALYWYRQSLGQGLEFLIYFQGNSAPDKSGLPSDRFSAERTGGSVSTLTIQRTQQEDSAVYLCASSSSELARGNYGYTFGSGTRLTVV.

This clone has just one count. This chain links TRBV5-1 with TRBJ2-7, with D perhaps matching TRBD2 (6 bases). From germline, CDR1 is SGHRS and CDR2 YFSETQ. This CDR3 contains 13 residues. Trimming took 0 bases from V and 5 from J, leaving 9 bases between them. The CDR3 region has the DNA TGCGCCAGCAGCTTGGTTCCGGGAGACGAGCAGTACTTC. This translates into CASSLVPGDEQYF.

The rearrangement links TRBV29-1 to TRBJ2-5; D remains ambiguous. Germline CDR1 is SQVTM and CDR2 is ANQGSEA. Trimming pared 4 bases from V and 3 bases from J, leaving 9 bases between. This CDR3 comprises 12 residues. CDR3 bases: TGCAGCGTTGCTAGGCAGAAAGAGACCCAGTACTTC. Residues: CSVARQKETQYF. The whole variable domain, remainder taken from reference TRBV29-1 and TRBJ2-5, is SAVISQKPSRDICQRGTSLTIQCQVDSQVTMMFWYRQQPGQSLTLIATANQGSEATYESGFVIDKFPISRPNLTFSTLTVSNMSPEDSSIYLCSVARQKETQYFGPGTRLLVL.

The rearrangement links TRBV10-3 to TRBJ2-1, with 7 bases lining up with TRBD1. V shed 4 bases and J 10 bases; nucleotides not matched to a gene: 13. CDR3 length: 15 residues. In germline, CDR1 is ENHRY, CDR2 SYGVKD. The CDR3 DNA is TGTGCCATCAGTGTTCAGGAGACAGGGTTTGGCGAGCAGTTCTTC. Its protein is CAISVQETGFGEQFF.

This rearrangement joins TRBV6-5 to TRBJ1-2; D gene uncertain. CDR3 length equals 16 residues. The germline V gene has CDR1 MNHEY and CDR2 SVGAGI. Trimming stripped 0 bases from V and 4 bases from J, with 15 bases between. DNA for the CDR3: TGTGCCAGCAGTTACTCGGGTTCGGATACATTCTATGGCTACACCTTC. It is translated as CASSYSGSDTFYGYTF.

CDR3 sequence: CASSLGNPQETQYF. The CDR3, as DNA: TGCGCCAGCAGCTTGGGGAACCCCCAAGAGACCCAGTACTTC. The chain carries TRBV5-1 and TRBJ2-5; D remains ambiguous. The ends were cut back, 0 bases at V and 1 base at J, with 7 bases in the middle. The germline CDR1 and CDR2 sequences are SGHRS and YFSETQ. This CDR3 has 14 amino acids.

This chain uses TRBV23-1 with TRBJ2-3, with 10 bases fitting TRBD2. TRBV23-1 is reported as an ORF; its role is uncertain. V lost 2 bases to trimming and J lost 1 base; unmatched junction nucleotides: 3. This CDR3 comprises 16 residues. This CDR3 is CASSQGLAGGTDTQYF. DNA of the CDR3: TGCGCCAGCAGTCAAGGGCTAGCGGGGGGCACAGATACGCAGTATTTT.

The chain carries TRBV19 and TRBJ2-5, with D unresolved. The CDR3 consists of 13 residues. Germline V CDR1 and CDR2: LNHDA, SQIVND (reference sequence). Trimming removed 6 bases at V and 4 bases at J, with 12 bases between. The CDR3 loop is CASSGRAGETQYF. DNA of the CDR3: TGTGCCAGTAGCGGCCGGGCTGGAGAGACCCAGTACTTC.

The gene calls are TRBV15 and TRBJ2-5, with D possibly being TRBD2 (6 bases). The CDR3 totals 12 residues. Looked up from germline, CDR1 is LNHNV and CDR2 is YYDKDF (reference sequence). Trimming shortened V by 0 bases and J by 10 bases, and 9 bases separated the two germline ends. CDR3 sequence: CATSRDLGGQYF. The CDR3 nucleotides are TGTGCCACCAGCAGAGATCTGGGGGGCCAGTACTTC.

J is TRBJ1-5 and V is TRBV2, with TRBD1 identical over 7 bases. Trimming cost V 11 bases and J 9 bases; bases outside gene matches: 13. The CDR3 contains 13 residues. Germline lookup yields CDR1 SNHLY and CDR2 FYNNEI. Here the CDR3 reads CAAGGIEARPQHF. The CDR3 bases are TGTGCCGCAGGGGGGATAGAGGCTCGGCCCCAGCATTTT.